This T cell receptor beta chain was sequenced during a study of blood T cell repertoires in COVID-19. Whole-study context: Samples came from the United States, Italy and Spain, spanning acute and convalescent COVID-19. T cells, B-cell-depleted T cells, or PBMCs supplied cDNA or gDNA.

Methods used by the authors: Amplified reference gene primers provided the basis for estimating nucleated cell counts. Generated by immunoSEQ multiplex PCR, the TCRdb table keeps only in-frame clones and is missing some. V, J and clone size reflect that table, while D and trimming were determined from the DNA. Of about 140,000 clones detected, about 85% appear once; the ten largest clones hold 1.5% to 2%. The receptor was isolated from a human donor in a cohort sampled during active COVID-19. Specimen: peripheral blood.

This CDR3 reads CASSLEGGRRSPLHF. The CDR3 DNA sequence: TGTGCCAGCAGCTTAGAGGGGGGGCGCCGGTCACCCCTCCACTTT. V and J are TRBV7-9 and TRBJ1-6, with a weak D call TRBD1 (6 bases). CDR3 size: 15 residues. V lost 1 base and J lost 10, with 14 bases in between. Germline V gives CDR1 SEHNR, CDR2 FQNEAQ (reference sequence). The full variable domain, its missing parts supplied by reference TRBV7-9 and TRBJ1-6, is DTGVSQNPRHKITKRGQNVTFRCDPISEHNRLYWYRQTLGQGPEFLTYFQNEAQLEKSRLLSDRFSAERPKGSFSTLEIQRTEQGDSAMYLCASSLEGGRRSPLHFGNGTRLTVT.